The text below deals with one T cell receptor beta chain. The antigen remains undetermined. These data come from a study of response to subunit inactivated influenza vaccine. Broader study findings: Seasonal influenza vaccination, on each occasion, was suggested by the authors to recruit few new T cells.

Germline CDR1 is SQVTM and CDR2 is ANQGSEA. V was pared by 4 bases and J by 3 bases, with 15 bases between. This CDR3 has 14 amino acids. TCRdb passed the RT-PCR reads through MiXCR, listing each CDR3 protein once. This table has 630,000 or so distinct CDR3 sequences, 15% to 18% appearing once. Sample: PBMCs from blood, taken 11 to 12 days after vaccination. The receptor comes from a man between 50 and 59 years old who received an inactivated influenza vaccine. The V gene is TRBV29-1, the J gene TRBJ1-1; D call uncertain. CDR3 sequence: CSVVPKAPDTEAFF. CDR3 bases: TGCAGCGTTGTACCCAAAGCGCCGGACACTGAAGCTTTCTTT.